The sequence of this TCR beta chain was determined in a study of T cell responses to AZD1222 COVID-19 vaccine. CDR3 length: 15 residues. Trimming removed 4 bases from V and 4 bases from J; junction bases left unmatched: 6. The V gene's germline CDR1 is MGHRA and CDR2 YSYEKL. Study-wide results and caveats: Spike-specific TCR breadth and depth both grew after two AZD1222 doses.

TCRdb's table, derived via immunoSEQ multiplex PCR, lists solely in-frame clones and lacks some. The profile covers about 160,000 clones, with 80% to 90% appearing a single time and 6% to 8% taken by the ten largest. Regarding this clone: What it recognizes is unknown.

Sample: peripheral blood, taken on day 0 of AZD1222 vaccination. This sequence originates from an adult in good health. The gene calls are TRBV4-1 and TRBJ1-4, with 7 nucleotides matching TRBD1. The CDR3 sequence: CASSPLGDSNEKLFF. The CDR3 nucleotides read TGCGCCAGCAGCCCCTTGGGGGACAGTAATGAAAAACTGTTTTTT.